This TCR beta chain originates from a study of cytomegalovirus exposure and HLA in healthy donors. Study findings and constraints: V- and J-gene trimming of TCR beta was linked (in a later analysis) to a missense DCLRE1C variant. In vitro assays verified that three CMV-associated chains recognized CMV antigens specifically.

Concerning this clone itself: Its antigen remains unknown.

The PCR was carried out with 60 Vbeta primers and 13 Jbeta primers. In the study's own analysis: In a later analysis, 60 million to 90 million unique TCR beta chains included roughly 11 million shared by two or more donors. Produced via immunoSEQ multiplex PCR; TCRdb's table is partial and in-frame only. V, J and clone size are taken as reported in that table, and D and trimming were inferred from the DNA itself. The sample yields some 99,000 clones, 55% to 80% seen once. Trimming took off 5 bases at V and 0 bases at J, with 15 bases between the two ends. The germline gives CDR1 MNHEY, CDR2 SMNVEV (reference sequence). The CDR3 is 16 residues long.

V and J are TRBV27 and TRBJ2-3, with D possibly matching TRBD2 (6 bases). The origin of this receptor is a female donor in good health and CMV-seronegative. Sequenced material: PBMCs. The CDR3 coding sequence is TGTGCCAGCAGTGTAAGGACTACTACTAGCACAGATACGCAGTATTTT. This gives the protein CASSVRTTTSTDTQYF.